This is a list of T cell receptor beta chains from one sample in a study of Tregs in tolerant kidney transplant recipients. The method was immunoSEQ multiplex PCR; TCRdb's version includes in-frame clones alone and lacks a portion of them. The data contain tens of thousands of clones, over 70% of them seen just once; the ten biggest clones take up under 6.5%. The material sequenced was CD4+ T cells from blood. The receptors originated from a human donor in good health. CDR3s include the opening cysteine and the closing phenylalanine or tryptophan. The order of the fields is D gene, V gene, J gene, CDR3 protein. The D gene is left open where the match is weak.

>-|TRBV5-4|TRBJ2-7
CASSSQGRNEQYF
>-|TRBV12-5|TRBJ2-1
CASGLGVGRLYNEQFF
>TRBD2|TRBV11-2|TRBJ2-7
CASSLGLASHEQYF
>TRBD2|TRBV11-3|TRBJ2-1
CASSSPGTRGANEQFF
>TRBD1|TRBV29-1|TRBJ2-1
CSGTGTGYNEQFF
>-|TRBV6-5|TRBJ2-3
CASSLQRSTDTQYF
>TRBD2|TRBV11-3|TRBJ2-3
CASSLERLATDTQYF
>TRBD1|TRBV6-6|TRBJ1-2
CASTLAGGARGYTF
>-|TRBV11-2|TRBJ2-5
CASSLLDRQETQYF
>TRBD2|TRBV2|TRBJ2-5
CASSGPGGGRETQYF
>-|TRBV23-1|TRBJ2-7
CASSQLVGCPTLYYEQYF
>TRBD2|TRBV5-4|TRBJ2-5
CASSLGLAGGQETQYF
>-|TRBV7-8|TRBJ2-1
CASSLDPGSYNEQFF
>-|TRBV19|TRBJ1-4
CASSIVGPATNEKLFF
>-|TRBV9|TRBJ1-2
CASSVDAARKTYTF
>-|TRBV7-6|TRBJ2-5
CASSFQETQYF
>-|TRBV5-1|TRBJ2-3
CASSPGVNWATDTQYF
>-|TRBV6-1|TRBJ2-5
CASSEVTQETQYF
>TRBD1|TRBV10-2|TRBJ1-4
CATAQGVIGKLFF
>-|TRBV9|TRBJ1-1
CASSVDGVSNTEAFF
>-|TRBV5-8|TRBJ2-7
CASSLWNRNYEQYF
>-|TRBV11-1|TRBJ2-5
CASSVRGLEETQYF
>-|TRBV6-5|TRBJ2-7
CASRRGSEQYF
>TRBD2|TRBV4-2|TRBJ2-2
CASSQDPRGGGLAGLRNTGELFF
>TRBD1|TRBV25-1|TRBJ1-2
CASSIPTGGGGYTF
>TRBD1|TRBV7-4|TRBJ2-5
CASSLVRQGAKETQYF
>TRBD2|TRBV6-5|TRBJ2-7
CASSYSLLTSGYEQYF
>-|TRBV30|TRBJ2-3
CAWMSGRITDTQYF
>-|TRBV11-2|TRBJ1-1
CASSRRAGNTEAFF
>-|TRBV19|TRBJ1-1
CASSGGGVLSSTAFF
>TRBD2|TRBV4-1|TRBJ2-3
CASSQQGLAGGTDTQYF
>TRBD1|TRBV7-9|TRBJ1-5
CASSLGTGYQPQHF
>TRBD2|TRBV11-3|-
CASGTRSSYEQYF
>TRBD2|TRBV7-3|TRBJ2-1
CASSRSGRGLDEQFF
>-|TRBV11-3|TRBJ2-2
CASSPAASNTGELFF